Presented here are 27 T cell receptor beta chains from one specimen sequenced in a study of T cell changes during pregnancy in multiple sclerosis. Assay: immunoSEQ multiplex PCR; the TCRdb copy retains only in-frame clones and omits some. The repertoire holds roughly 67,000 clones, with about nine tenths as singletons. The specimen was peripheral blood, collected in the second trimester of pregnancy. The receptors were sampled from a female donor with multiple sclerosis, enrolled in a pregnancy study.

The CDR3 bases are TGTGCCAGCAGCTTAGGACAGGGACTTTTGAACACTGAAGCTTTCTTT. Its translation is CASSLGQGLLNTEAFF. This chain links TRBV11-2 with TRBJ1-1; 7 nucleotides match TRBD1. The germline V gene encodes CDR1 SGHAT and CDR2 FQNNGV. V dropped 1 base and J dropped 0; count of bases not matched to a gene: 5. The CDR3 covers 16 residues.

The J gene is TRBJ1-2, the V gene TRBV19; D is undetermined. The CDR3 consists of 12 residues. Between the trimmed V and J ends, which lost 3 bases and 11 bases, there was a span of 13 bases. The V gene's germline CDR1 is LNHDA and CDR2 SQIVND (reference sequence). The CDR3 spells CASSISGREYTF. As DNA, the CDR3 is TGTGCCAGTAGTATTAGCGGCAGAGAGTACACCTTC.

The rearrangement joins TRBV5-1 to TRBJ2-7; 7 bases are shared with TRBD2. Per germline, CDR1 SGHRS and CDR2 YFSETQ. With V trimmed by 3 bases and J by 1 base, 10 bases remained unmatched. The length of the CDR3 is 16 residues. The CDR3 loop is CASSSGFSGESYEQYF. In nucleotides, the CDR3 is TGCGCCAGCAGCTCGGGGTTCAGCGGGGAATCCTACGAGCAGTACTTC.

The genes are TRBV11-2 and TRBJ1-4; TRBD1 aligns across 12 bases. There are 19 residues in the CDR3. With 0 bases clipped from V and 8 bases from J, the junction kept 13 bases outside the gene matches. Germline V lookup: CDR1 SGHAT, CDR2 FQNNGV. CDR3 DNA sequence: TGTGCCAGCAGCTTAGAGGGTCCCGGGACAGGGGGCGAACAAGAAAAACTGTTTTTT. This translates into CASSLEGPGTGGEQEKLFF.

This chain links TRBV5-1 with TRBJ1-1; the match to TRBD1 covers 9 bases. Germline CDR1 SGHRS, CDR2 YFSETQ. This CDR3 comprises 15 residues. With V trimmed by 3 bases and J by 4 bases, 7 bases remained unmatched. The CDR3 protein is CASSSDRGAGTEAFF. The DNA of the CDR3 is TGCGCCAGCAGCTCGGACAGGGGTGCGGGCACTGAAGCTTTCTTT.

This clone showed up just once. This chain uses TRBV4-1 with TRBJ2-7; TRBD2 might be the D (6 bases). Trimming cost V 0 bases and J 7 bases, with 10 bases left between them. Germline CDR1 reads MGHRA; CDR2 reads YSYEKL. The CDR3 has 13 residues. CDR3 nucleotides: TGCGCCAGCAGCCAAGAACGGGGGTCGGAGCAGTACTTC. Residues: CASSQERGSEQYF.

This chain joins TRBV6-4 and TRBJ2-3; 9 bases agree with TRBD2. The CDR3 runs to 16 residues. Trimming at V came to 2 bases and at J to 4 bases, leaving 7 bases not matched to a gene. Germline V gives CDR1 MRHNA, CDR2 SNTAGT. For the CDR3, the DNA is TGTGCCAGCAGTGACAAAGCGGCTAGCGGGGCAGATACGCAGTATTTT. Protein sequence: CASSDKAASGADTQYF.

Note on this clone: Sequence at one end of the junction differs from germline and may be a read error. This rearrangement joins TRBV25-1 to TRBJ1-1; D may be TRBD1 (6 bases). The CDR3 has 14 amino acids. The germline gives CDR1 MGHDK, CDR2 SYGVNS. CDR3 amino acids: CAGSEGHKNTEAFF. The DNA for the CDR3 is TGTGCCGGCAGTGAGGGACACAAGAACACTGAAGCTTTCTTT.

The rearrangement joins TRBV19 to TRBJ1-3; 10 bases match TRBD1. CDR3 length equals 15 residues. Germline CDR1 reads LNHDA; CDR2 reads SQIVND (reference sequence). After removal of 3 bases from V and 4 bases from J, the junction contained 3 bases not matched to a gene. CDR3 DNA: TGTGCCAGTAGTATCGACAGGGGGCCAGGAAACACCATATATTTT. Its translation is CASSIDRGPGNTIYF.

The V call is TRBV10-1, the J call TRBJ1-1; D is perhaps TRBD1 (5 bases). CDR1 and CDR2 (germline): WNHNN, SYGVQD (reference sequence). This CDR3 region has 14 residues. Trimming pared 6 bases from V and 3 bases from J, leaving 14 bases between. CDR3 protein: CASRSAGIDTEAFF. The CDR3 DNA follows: TGCGCCAGCAGGTCAGCAGGGATAGACACTGAAGCTTTCTTT.

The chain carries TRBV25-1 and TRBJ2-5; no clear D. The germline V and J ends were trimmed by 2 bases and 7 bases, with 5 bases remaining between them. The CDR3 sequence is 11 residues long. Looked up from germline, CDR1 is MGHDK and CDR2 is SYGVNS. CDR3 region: CASSERVTQYF. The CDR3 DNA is TGTGCCAGCAGTGAACGGGTGACCCAGTACTTC.

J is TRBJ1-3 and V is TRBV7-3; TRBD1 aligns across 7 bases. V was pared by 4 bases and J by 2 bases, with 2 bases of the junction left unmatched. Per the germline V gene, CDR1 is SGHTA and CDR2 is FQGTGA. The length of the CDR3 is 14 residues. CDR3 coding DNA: TGTGCCAGCAGCTATCAGGGGGCTGGAAACACCATATATTTT. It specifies CASSYQGAGNTIYF.

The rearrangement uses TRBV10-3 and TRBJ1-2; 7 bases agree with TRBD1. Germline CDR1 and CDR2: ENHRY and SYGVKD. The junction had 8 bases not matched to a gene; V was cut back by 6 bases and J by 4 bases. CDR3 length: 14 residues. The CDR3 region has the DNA TGTGCCATCAGGCCCGGGACAGAAGCCTATGGCTACACCTTC. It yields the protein CAIRPGTEAYGYTF.

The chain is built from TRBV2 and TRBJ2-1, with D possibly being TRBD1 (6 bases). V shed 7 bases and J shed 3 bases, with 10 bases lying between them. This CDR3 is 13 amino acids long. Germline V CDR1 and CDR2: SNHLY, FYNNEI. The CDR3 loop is CASKGTFYNEQFF. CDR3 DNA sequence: TGTGCCAGCAAAGGGACATTCTACAATGAGCAGTTCTTC.

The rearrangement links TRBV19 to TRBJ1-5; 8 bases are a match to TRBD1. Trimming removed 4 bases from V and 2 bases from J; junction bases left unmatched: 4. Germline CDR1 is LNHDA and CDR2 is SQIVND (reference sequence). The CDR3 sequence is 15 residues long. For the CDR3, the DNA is TGTGCCAGTAGTAGGGGACAGGTAGGCAATCAGCCCCAGCATTTT. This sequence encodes CASSRGQVGNQPQHF.

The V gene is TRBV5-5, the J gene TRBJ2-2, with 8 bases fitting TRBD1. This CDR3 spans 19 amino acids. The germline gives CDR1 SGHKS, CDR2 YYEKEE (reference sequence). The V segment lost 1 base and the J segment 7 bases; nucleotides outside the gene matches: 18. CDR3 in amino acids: CASSLLGQGFEYSDGELFF. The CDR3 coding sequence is TGTGCCAGCAGCTTGTTAGGACAGGGTTTTGAGTACTCCGACGGGGAGCTGTTTTTT.

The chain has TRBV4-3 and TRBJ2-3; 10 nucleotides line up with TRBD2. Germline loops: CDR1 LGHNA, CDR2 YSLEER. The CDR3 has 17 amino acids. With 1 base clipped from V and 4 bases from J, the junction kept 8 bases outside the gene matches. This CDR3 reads CASSQGPASGGADTQYF. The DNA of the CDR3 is TGCGCCAGCAGCCAAGGCCCAGCTAGCGGGGGTGCAGATACGCAGTATTTT.

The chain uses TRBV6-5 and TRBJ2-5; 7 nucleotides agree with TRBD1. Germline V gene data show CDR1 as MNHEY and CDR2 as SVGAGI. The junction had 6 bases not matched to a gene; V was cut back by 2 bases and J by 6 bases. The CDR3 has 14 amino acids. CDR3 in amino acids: CASSYMRGRQTQYF. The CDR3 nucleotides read TGTGCCAGCAGTTACATGAGGGGGCGGCAGACCCAGTACTTC.

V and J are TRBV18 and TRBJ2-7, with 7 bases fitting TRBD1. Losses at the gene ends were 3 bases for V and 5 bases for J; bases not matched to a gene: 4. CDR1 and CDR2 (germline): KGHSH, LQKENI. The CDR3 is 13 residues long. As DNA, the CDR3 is TGTGCCAGCTCACCGACGACAGGGCACGAGCAGTACTTC. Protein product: CASSPTTGHEQYF.

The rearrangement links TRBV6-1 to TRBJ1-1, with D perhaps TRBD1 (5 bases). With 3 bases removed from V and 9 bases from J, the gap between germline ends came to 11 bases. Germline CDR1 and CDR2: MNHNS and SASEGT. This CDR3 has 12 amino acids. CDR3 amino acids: CASSEGGGKAFF. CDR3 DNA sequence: TGTGCCAGCAGTGAGGGGGGAGGGAAAGCTTTCTTT.

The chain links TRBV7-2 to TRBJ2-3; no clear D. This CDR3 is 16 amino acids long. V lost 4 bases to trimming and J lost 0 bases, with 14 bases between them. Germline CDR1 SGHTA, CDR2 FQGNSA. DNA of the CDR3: TGTGCCAGCAGCTCCCGTAACAGACCTAGCACAGATACGCAGTATTTT. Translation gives CASSSRNRPSTDTQYF.

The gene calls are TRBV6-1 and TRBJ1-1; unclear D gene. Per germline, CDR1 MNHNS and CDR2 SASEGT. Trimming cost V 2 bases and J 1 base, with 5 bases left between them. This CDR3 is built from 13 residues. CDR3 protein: CASSEHTNTEAFF. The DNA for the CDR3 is TGTGCCAGCAGTGAACACACGAACACTGAAGCTTTCTTT.

As DNA, the CDR3 is TGTGCCAGCTCACCATTTAGTCCCACAGGGGTTAATCAGCCCCAGCATTTT. This sequence encodes CASSPFSPTGVNQPQHF. The rearrangement joins TRBV18 to TRBJ1-5, with 7 bases lining up with TRBD1. The CDR3 is 17 residues long. J was trimmed by 4 bases and V by 2 bases; bases with no gene match: 11. CDR1 and CDR2 (germline): KGHSH, LQKENI.

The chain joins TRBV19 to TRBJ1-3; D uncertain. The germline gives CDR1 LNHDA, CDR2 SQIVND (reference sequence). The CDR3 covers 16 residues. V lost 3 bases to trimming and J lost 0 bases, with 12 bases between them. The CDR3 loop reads CASSIGLLRSGNTIYF. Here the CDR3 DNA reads TGTGCCAGTAGTATTGGACTACTGCGCTCTGGAAACACCATATATTTT.

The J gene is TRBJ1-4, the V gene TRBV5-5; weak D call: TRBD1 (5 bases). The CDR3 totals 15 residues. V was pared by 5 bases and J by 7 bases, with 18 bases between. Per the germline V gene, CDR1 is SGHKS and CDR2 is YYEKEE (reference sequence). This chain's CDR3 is CASSSAKGDGEKLFF. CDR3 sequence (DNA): TGTGCCAGCAGTTCCGCCAAAGGGGATGGTGAAAAACTGTTTTTT.

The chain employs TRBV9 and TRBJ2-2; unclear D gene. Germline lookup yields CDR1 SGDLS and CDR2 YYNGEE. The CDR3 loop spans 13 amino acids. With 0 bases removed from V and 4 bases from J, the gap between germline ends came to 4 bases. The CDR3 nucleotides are TGTGCCAGCAGCGTAGCCCGCACCGGGGAGCTGTTTTTT. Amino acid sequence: CASSVARTGELFF.

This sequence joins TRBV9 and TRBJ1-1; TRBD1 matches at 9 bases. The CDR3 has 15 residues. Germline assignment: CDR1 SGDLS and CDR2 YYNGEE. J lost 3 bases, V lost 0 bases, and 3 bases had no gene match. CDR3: CASSVVGQGDTEAFF. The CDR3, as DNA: TGTGCCAGCAGCGTAGTGGGACAGGGTGACACTGAAGCTTTCTTT.